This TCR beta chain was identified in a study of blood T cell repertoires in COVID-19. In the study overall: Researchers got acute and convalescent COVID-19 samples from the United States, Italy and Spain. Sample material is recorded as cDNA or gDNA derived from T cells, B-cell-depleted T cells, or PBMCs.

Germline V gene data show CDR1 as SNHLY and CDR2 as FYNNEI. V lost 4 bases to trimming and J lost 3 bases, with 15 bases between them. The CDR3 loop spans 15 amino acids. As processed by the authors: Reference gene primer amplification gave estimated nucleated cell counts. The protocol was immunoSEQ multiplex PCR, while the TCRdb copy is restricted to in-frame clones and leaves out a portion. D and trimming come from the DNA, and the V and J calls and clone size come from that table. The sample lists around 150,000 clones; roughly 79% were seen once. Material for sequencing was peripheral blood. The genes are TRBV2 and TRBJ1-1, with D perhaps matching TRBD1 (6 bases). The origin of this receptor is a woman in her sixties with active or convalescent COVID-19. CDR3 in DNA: TGTGCCAGCAGTGTTAGGGCAGGGGCGGACACTGAAGCTTTCTTT. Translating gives CASSVRAGADTEAFF.